This T cell receptor (beta chain) was retrieved from a study of blood T cell repertoires in COVID-19. Study overall: Samples came from the United States, Italy and Spain, spanning acute and convalescent COVID-19. Sample material is recorded as cDNA or gDNA derived from T cells, B-cell-depleted T cells, or PBMCs.

V dropped 1 base and J dropped 7 bases, with 4 bases sitting between them. This CDR3 spans 11 amino acids. Germline V gene sequence: CDR1 SGHTS, CDR2 YDEGEE. Study processing details: Researchers report that nucleated cell counts were estimated from reference gene primer amplification. Using immunoSEQ multiplex PCR, the repertoire was profiled, and TCRdb retains in-frame clones only, with some absent. V, J and clone size were drawn from that table, and D and trimming were deduced from the DNA. The sample has roughly 150,000 clones; roughly 83% are singletons. This clonotype was obtained from a woman over 75 with active or convalescent COVID-19. This chain joins TRBV5-8 and TRBJ2-3; D unresolved. Sequencing was performed on peripheral blood. For the CDR3, the DNA is TGTGCCAGCAGCTTGTTAAATACGCAGTATTTT. It translates to CASSLLNTQYF.